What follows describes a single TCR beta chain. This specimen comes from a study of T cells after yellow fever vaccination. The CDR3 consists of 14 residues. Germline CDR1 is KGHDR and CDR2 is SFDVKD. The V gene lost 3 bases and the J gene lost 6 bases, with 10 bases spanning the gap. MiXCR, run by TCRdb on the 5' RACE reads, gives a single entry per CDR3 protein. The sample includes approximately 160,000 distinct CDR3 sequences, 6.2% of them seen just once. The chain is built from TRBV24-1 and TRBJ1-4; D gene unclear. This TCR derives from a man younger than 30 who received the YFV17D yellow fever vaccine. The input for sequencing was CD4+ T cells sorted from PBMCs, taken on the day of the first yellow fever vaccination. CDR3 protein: CATSDKGRDEKLFF. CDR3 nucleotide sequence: TGTGCCACCAGTGATAAAGGCCGAGATGAAAAACTGTTTTTT.